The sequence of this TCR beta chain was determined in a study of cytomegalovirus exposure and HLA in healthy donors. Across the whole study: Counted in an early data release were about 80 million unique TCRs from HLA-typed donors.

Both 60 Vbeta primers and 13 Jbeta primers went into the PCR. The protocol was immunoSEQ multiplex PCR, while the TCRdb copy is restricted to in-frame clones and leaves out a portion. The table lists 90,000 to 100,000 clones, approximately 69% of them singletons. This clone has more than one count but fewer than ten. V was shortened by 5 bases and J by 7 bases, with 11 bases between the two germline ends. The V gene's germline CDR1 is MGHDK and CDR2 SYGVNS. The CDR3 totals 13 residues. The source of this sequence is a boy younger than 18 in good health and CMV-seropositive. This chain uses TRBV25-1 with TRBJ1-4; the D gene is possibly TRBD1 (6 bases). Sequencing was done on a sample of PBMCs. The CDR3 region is CASSRTDPEKLFF. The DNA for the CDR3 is TGTGCCAGCAGTCGGACAGACCCTGAAAAACTGTTTTTT.